This TCR beta chain is from a study of shared clonotypes between healthy human individuals. Several immunoSEQ 96-well plates shared each subset's DNA, each plate a replicate. Only in-frame clones appear in the TCRdb table, and some are missing; sequencing was by immunoSEQ multiplex PCR. Found here are some 1 million clones, roughly 80% of them singletons; the top ten hold 1.4%. There are 16 residues in the CDR3. V gave up 5 bases and J gave up 5 bases; unmatched junction bases: 13. CDR1 is SNHLY, CDR2 FYNNEI, per germline. Comment on this clone: Antigen unknown.

Findings and limits, study-wide: Roughly 5.3% of naive CD4 clonotypes were common to a handful of donors. Since donors were few, the genetic and exposure-history diversity represented was limited. Non-shared clonotypes had lower generation probabilities than clonotypes shared by all four sorted-subset donors.

V usage is TRBV2 and J usage is TRBJ1-2; 8 nucleotides agree with TRBD1. Sequenced input: memory CD4+ T cells sorted from blood. Subset meaning: CD45RA-negative fraction. The receptor was isolated from a man between 18 and 29 years old in good health. The CDR3 loop reads CASSPDRAVGLYGYTF. CDR3 nucleotide sequence: TGTGCCAGCAGTCCGGACAGGGCAGTGGGGCTATATGGCTACACCTTC.